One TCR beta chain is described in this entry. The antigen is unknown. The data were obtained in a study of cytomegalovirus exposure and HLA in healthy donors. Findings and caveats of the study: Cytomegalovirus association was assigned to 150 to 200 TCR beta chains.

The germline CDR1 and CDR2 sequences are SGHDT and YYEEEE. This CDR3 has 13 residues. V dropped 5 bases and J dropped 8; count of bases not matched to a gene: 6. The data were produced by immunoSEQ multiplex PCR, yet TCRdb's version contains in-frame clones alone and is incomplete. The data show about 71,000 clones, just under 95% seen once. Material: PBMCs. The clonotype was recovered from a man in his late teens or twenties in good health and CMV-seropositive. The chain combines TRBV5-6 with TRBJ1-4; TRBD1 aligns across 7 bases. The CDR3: CASSLGQEEKLFF. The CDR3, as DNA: TGTGCCAGCAGTTTAGGACAGGAGGAAAAACTGTTTTTT.